A selection of T cell receptor beta chains follows, all from one sample in a study of cytomegalovirus exposure and HLA in healthy donors. Measured with immunoSEQ multiplex PCR; TCRdb has only the in-frame clones, and not every one. The sample lists some 120,000 clones, 65% to 90% occurring once. The sample comprised PBMCs. These receptors all stem from a woman between 35 and 50 years old in good health and CMV-seronegative. Each CDR3 is given without its conserved first and last residue. Each record gives: CDR3 protein, CDR3 length, J gene, V gene.

ASARYHNEKLF,11,TRBJ1-4,TRBV6-5
ASSQGFLADPRRETQY,16,TRBJ2-5,TRBV14
AWSVPIWRNTEAF,13,TRBJ1-1,TRBV30
ASSNLAGELYEQY,13,TRBJ2-7,TRBV7-9
ASSLKRGTGDYGYT,14,TRBJ1-2,TRBV5-4
ASSQKGTSGSGNYEQY,16,TRBJ2-7,TRBV19
ASSLVGAWNTEAF,13,TRBJ1-1,TRBV7-9
ASSGRDRGTEAF,12,TRBJ1-1,TRBV5-1
ASSRGTPAYNEQF,13,TRBJ2-1,TRBV14
SVEATGGYTEAF,12,TRBJ1-1,TRBV29-1
ASSEQLGGGSYEQY,14,TRBJ2-7,TRBV6-1
ASSQTDRVAF,10,TRBJ1-1,TRBV4-1
ASSLAGPLGSGELF,14,TRBJ2-2,TRBV2
AWSTGEVSPLH,11,TRBJ1-6,TRBV30